This T cell receptor (beta chain) was documented in a study of shared clonotypes between healthy human individuals. A note on this clone: The sample has other DNA sequences that encode this CDR3 too.

Donors, without exception, were Caucasian adults residing in Nashville, Tennessee. CDR3 length equals 15 residues. The V end was cut by 3 bases, the J end by 2 bases, with 14 bases between. Germline V gene sequence: CDR1 SGDLS, CDR2 YYNGEE. Evenly divided among several immunoSEQ plates was the genomic DNA of each subset. Libraries were prepared by immunoSEQ multiplex PCR; TCRdb keeps only in-frame clonotypes and omits some of them. The top ten hold about 12% of the sample, which has about 490,000 clones, less than 80% seen once. This TCR came from a woman aged 40 to 55 in good health. Some clones in this sample may be carry-over from other donors' samples. V and J are TRBV9 and TRBJ1-2, with D unresolved. Sequences were obtained from PBMCs. Written as DNA, the CDR3 is TGTGCCAGCAGCGCCTTAGGCAGATCGAACTATGGCTACACCTTC. Its translation is CASSALGRSNYGYTF.